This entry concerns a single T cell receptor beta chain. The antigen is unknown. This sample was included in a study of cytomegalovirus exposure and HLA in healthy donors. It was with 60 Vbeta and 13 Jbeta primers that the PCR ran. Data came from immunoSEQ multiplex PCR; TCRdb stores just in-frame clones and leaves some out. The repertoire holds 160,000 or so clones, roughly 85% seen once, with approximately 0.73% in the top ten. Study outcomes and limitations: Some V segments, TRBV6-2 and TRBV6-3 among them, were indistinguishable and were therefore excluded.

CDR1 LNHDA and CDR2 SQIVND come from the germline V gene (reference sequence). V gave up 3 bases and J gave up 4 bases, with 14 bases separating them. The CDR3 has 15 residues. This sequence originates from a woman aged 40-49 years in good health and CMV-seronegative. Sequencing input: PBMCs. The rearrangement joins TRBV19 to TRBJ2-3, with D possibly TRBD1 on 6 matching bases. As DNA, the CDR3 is TGTGCCAGTAGTATTCAGGCCAGGGGCCCAGATACGCAGTATTTT. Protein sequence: CASSIQARGPDTQYF.